This entry lists 24 T cell receptor beta chains sequenced from one sample in a study. Each CDR3 protein gets one entry after TCRdb re-called the RT-PCR reads with MiXCR. The data contain 650,000 to 800,000 distinct CDR3 sequences, approximately 15% of them singletons. Input material: memory CD4+ T cells from blood. The receptors originated from a female donor in good health, serving as a healthy control.

The V gene is TRBV3-1, the J gene TRBJ2-2; possibly TRBD1 or TRBD2 for D (5 bases each). There are 15 residues in the CDR3. CDR1 is LGHDT and CDR2 is YNNKEL in the germline V gene (reference sequence). V lost 2 bases and J 7 bases, leaving 14 bases between the germline ends. CDR3: CASSQTGPKVGELFF. Here the CDR3 DNA reads TGTGCCAGCAGCCAAACGGGGCCAAAGGTCGGGGAGCTGTTTTTT.

The table lists this clonotype with many counts. V usage is TRBV7-9 and J usage is TRBJ2-5, with D possibly matching TRBD1 (6 bases). The CDR3 is made up of 14 amino acids. Trimming left V 2 bases short and J 5 bases short, with 12 bases between. Germline CDR1 reads SEHNR; CDR2 reads FQNEAQ (reference sequence). CDR3 sequence reads: CASSLRSGAETQYF. The CDR3 nucleotides are TGTGCCAGCAGCTTAAGGTCAGGGGCGGAGACCCAGTACTTC.

This clonotype was seen a few times. The chain links TRBV20-1 to TRBJ1-4, with D possibly being TRBD1 (5 bases). The V and J ends lost 3 bases and 3 bases respectively, with 11 bases between them. This CDR3 contains 14 residues. Germline V gene data show CDR1 as DFQATT and CDR2 as SNEGSKA (reference sequence). The CDR3, as DNA: TGCAGTGCTAGGCAGGGCACTTCTAATGAAAAACTGTTTTTT. Encoded protein: CSARQGTSNEKLFF.

This clonotype turned up a few times. This CDR3 is CASSLGGRGWDTEAFF. CDR3 sequence (DNA): TGTGCCAGCAGCTTAGGTGGCAGGGGATGGGACACTGAAGCTTTCTTT. The chain carries TRBV7-9 and TRBJ1-1; tentative D call: TRBD1 (6 bases). The CDR3 is made up of 16 amino acids. Trimming took 1 base from V and 3 from J, leaving 15 bases between them. The germline V gene has CDR1 SEHNR and CDR2 FQNEAQ (reference sequence).

The rearrangement joins TRBV5-6 to TRBJ1-6, with a possible D match to TRBD1 (6 bases). Germline V gives CDR1 SGHDT, CDR2 YYEEEE. The length of the CDR3 is 14 residues. V lost 0 bases and J 7 bases, leaving 8 bases between the germline ends. The chain's CDR3 is CASSLVQGNSPLHF. The CDR3 DNA reads as TGTGCCAGCAGCTTGGTTCAGGGGAATTCACCCCTCCACTTT.

This clonotype was observed many times. The CDR3 sequence is CATHRDFTDTQYF. The CDR3 DNA follows: TGTGCCACACACAGGGACTTCACAGATACGCAGTATTTT. The chain recombines TRBV5-6 with TRBJ2-3; perhaps D is TRBD1 or TRBD2 (6 bases each). CDR3 length: 13 amino acids. The V end was cut by 9 bases, the J end by 2 bases, with 13 bases between. Per the germline V gene, CDR1 is SGHDT and CDR2 is YYEEEE.

V is TRBV29-1 and J is TRBJ1-1, with D maybe TRBD1 (5 bases). Germline assignment: CDR1 SQVTM and CDR2 ANQGSEA. CDR3 length: 12 amino acids. V was pared by 7 bases and J by 6 bases, with 15 bases between. The CDR3 DNA sequence: TGCAGCGGCGACCGGGGGAGGGCTGAAGCTTTCTTT. This sequence encodes CSGDRGRAEAFF. Full variable domain (remainder filled in from reference TRBV29-1 and TRBJ1-1): SAVISQKPSRDICQRGTSLTIQCQVDSQVTMMFWYRQQPGQSLTLIATANQGSEATYESGFVIDKFPISRPNLTFSTLTVSNMSPEDSSIYLCSGDRGRAEAFFGQGTRLTVV.

This chain links TRBV25-1 with TRBJ1-2; possible D gene TRBD1, 6 bases. Trimming stripped 5 bases from V and 3 bases from J, with 10 bases between. The CDR3 loop spans 13 amino acids. Germline assignment: CDR1 MGHDK and CDR2 SYGVNS. CDR3: CASSKGGDYGYTF. The CDR3 DNA reads as TGTGCCAGCAGTAAAGGGGGGGACTATGGCTACACCTTC.

Worth noting for this clonotype: A junction boundary mismatches the germline segment, possibly from a read error. This chain uses TRBV2 with TRBJ1-1, with D perhaps TRBD1 (5 bases). CDR1 is SNHLY, CDR2 FYNNEI, per germline. CDR3 length: 14 residues. In nucleotides, the CDR3 is TGTGCCAGCAGTGGACAGTCGGTTTGGACTGAAGCCTTCTTT. It is translated as CASSGQSVWTEAFF.

This clonotype was observed many times. The V call is TRBV6-5, the J call TRBJ2-1; 9 nucleotides agree with TRBD2. The ends lost 2 bases at V and 4 bases at J; junction bases unmatched: 3. In germline, CDR1 is MNHEY, CDR2 SVGAGI. The CDR3 runs to 15 residues. The CDR3 DNA follows: TGTGCCAGCAGTTACGCCCTAGCGGGATACAATGAGCAGTTCTTC. Amino acids: CASSYALAGYNEQFF.

Only one count was recorded for this clonotype. It may be a read error: a sequence one base away is much more abundant. The V and J genes are TRBV20-1 and TRBJ1-2; D remains ambiguous. Trimming took off 0 bases at V and 5 bases at J, with 22 bases between the two ends. The CDR3 has 17 residues. The germline CDR1 and CDR2 sequences are DFQATT and SNEGSKA (reference sequence). In nucleotides, the CDR3 is TGCAGTGCTAGAGATCCCCTAGGTCGCTTCGAGGGATATGGCTACACCTTC. It encodes CSARDPLGRFEGYGYTF.

The rearrangement uses TRBV28 and TRBJ2-7; 9 bases are a match to TRBD1. The J segment lost 6 bases and the V segment lost 4 bases, leaving 7 bases of the junction unmatched. The V gene's germline CDR1 is MDHEN and CDR2 SYDVKM. The CDR3 spans 14 residues. The CDR3 DNA sequence: TGTGCCAGCAGTTCCTGGGACAGGGATCGCGAGCAGTACTTC. Translation gives CASSSWDRDREQYF.

This clonotype was seen a handful of times. The chain joins TRBV5-1 to TRBJ2-2; D unresolved. Germline-derived CDR1 and CDR2 are SGHRS and YFSETQ. The CDR3 covers 14 residues. The V end lost 0 bases, the J end lost 6 bases, and 9 bases lay between the germline ends. The CDR3 coding sequence is TGCGCCAGCAGCTTGGAACAGATGCCCGGGGAGCTGTTTTTT. This translates into CASSLEQMPGELFF.

This clonotype was observed a single time. The rearrangement links TRBV6-1 to TRBJ2-3; tentatively, D is TRBD1 or TRBD2 (6 bases each). This CDR3 is 15 amino acids long. Germline V CDR1 and CDR2: MNHNS, SASEGT. V lost 7 bases and J lost 1, with 15 bases in between. The CDR3 DNA reads TGTGCCAGCATCGAGGGGGGAGAAGGCACAGATACGCAGTATTTT. Its translation: CASIEGGEGTDTQYF.

The J gene is TRBJ2-5, the V gene TRBV5-1; weak D call: TRBD2 (5 bases). The CDR3 covers 14 residues. Germline CDR1 reads SGHRS; CDR2 reads YFSETQ. V lost 5 bases, J lost 0 bases, and 11 bases lay in between. The CDR3: CASSNYGNQETQYF. CDR3 in DNA: TGCGCCAGCAGTAATTACGGGAACCAAGAGACCCAGTACTTC.

The CDR3 is CASSLGQGKSAQHF. As DNA, the CDR3 is TGTGCCAGCAGCCTCGGACAGGGGAAATCAGCCCAGCATTTT. The V gene is TRBV7-6, the J gene TRBJ1-5, with 9 bases lining up with TRBD1. Germline V lookup: CDR1 SGHVS, CDR2 FNYEAQ. The CDR3 extends over 14 amino acids. Trimming took 5 bases from V and 11 from J; bases not matched to a gene: 10.

This clonotype was counted at least ten times. The V gene is TRBV6-5, the J gene TRBJ2-3, with D tentatively TRBD1 (5 bases). V lost 0 bases and J lost 2, with 9 bases in between. This CDR3 contains 15 residues. Germline CDR1 and CDR2: MNHEY and SVGAGI. DNA for the CDR3: TGTGCCAGCAGTTACTCGGGGCTGAACACAGATACGCAGTATTTT. Its protein is CASSYSGLNTDTQYF.

Only a few counts were recorded for this clonotype. The genes are TRBV6-6 and TRBJ1-2, with D possibly being TRBD1 (6 bases). V lost 7 bases and J 4 bases, leaving 13 bases between the germline ends. Germline assignment: CDR1 MNHNY and CDR2 SVGAGI (reference sequence). The CDR3 runs 13 residues. CDR3 loop: CASNTGGPYGYTF. The CDR3 bases are TGTGCCAGCAACACTGGGGGCCCCTATGGCTACACCTTC.

This clonotype was seen only a few times. CDR3 sequence reads: CASSRTSGLGEQYF. The CDR3 DNA reads as TGTGCCAGCAGCCGGACTAGCGGCTTGGGTGAGCAGTACTTC. The chain carries TRBV7-9 and TRBJ2-7; 10 nucleotides align to TRBD2. There are 14 residues in the CDR3. CDR1 SEHNR and CDR2 FQNEAQ come from the germline V gene (reference sequence). J gave up 7 bases and V 5 bases, and 8 bases lay outside the gene matches.

This clonotype was seen repeatedly, ten times or more. The V call is TRBV20-1, the J call TRBJ2-7; D possibly corresponds to TRBD2 (5 bases). Trimming took 5 bases from V and 2 from J, leaving 13 bases between them. CDR3 length: 13 amino acids. The germline CDR1 and CDR2 sequences are DFQATT and SNEGSKA (reference sequence). The CDR3 reads CSAEDYATYEQYF. The CDR3 bases are TGCAGTGCTGAAGACTACGCGACCTACGAGCAGTACTTC.

This clonotype was counted ten times or more. V usage is TRBV3-1 and J usage is TRBJ2-1; TRBD2 aligns across 9 bases. V lost 1 base, J lost 6 bases, and 4 bases stayed unmatched. The germline V gene encodes CDR1 LGHDT and CDR2 YNNKEL (reference sequence). The CDR3 covers 15 residues. In DNA, the CDR3 is TGTGCCAGCAGCCAAGGTAGCGGGAGAGGCAATGAGCAGTTCTTC. This encodes CASSQGSGRGNEQFF.

The chain carries TRBV29-1 and TRBJ1-2, with 7 bases fitting TRBD1. This CDR3 has 14 residues. Unmatched junction bases numbered 11, after V lost 6 bases and J lost 4 bases. CDR1 is SQVTM, CDR2 ANQGSEA, per germline. The CDR3 is CSVNVGQATYGYTF. As DNA, the CDR3 is TGCAGCGTCAACGTCGGACAGGCCACCTATGGCTACACCTTC.

This clonotype was observed a few times. V is TRBV12-3 or TRBV12-4 and J is TRBJ1-3; D not resolved. The V gene lost 7 bases and the J gene lost 0 bases, with 16 bases spanning the gap. This CDR3 is 16 amino acids long. The CDR3 sequence is CASTPPAGLSGNTIYF. CDR3 nucleotide sequence: TGTGCCAGCACACCCCCAGCTGGCCTCTCTGGAAACACCATATATTTT.

This clonotype was recorded a few times. The rearrangement links TRBV12-3 or TRBV12-4 to TRBJ1-1; 8 bases are shared with TRBD1. The CDR3 has 12 amino acids. Trimming at V came to 5 bases and at J to 6 bases, leaving 2 bases not matched to a gene. The CDR3 DNA sequence: TGTGCCAGCAGTACAGGGGGGGCTGAAGCTTTCTTT. Translated, it gives CASSTGGAEAFF.